Sequencing of this T cell receptor (beta chain) was carried out in a study of cytomegalovirus exposure and HLA in healthy donors. This CDR3 region has 15 residues. Per germline, CDR1 MNHEY and CDR2 SVGAGI. V was clipped by 0 bases and J by 7 bases, with 13 bases between them. The PCR made use of 60 Vbeta and 13 Jbeta primers. Assay: immunoSEQ multiplex PCR; the TCRdb copy retains only in-frame clones and omits some. The sample carries about 140,000 clones, 78% recorded once. The sequenced material came from PBMCs. This chain uses TRBV6-5 with TRBJ2-1; D is possibly TRBD2 (5 bases). This TCR was recovered from a male donor in good health and CMV-seronegative. The CDR3 coding sequence is TGTGCCAGCAGTTACTCGACACAAGGAGGTAATGAGCAGTTCTTC. Translation: CASSYSTQGGNEQFF.